This passage covers 13 T cell receptor beta chains from one sample sequenced in a study of blood T cells in healthy people across ages. The use of a sample-barcoded 5' primer and a J-beta primer mix characterized a second PCR of about 6 to 11 cycles. Each CDR3 protein gets one entry after TCRdb re-called the 5' RACE reads with MiXCR. The sample contains hundreds of thousands of distinct CDR3 sequences, roughly 31% of which appear only once. Sequences were obtained from blood. These receptors were collected from a woman at least 80 years old in good health.

This clonotype came up many times. DNA of the CDR3: TGTGCCAGCAGTTACTCAGGACCTTGGGACACTGAAGCTTTCTTT. Protein sequence: CASSYSGPWDTEAFF. The chain is built from TRBV6-5 and TRBJ1-1; D is unclear. Between the trimmed V and J ends, which lost 0 bases and 3 bases, there was a span of 11 bases. Germline CDR1 MNHEY, CDR2 SVGAGI. The length of the CDR3 is 15 residues.

V and J are TRBV20-1 and TRBJ2-3; D remains unclear. The CDR3 runs to 13 residues. With 6 bases removed from V and 0 bases from J, the gap between germline ends came to 10 bases. Germline V CDR1 and CDR2: DFQATT, SNEGSKA (reference sequence). The CDR3 DNA reads TGCAGTGCCACACTACCCAGCACAGATACGCAGTATTTT. It codes for CSATLPSTDTQYF.

This clonotype was seen only a few times. The chain uses TRBV30 and TRBJ2-7; no clear D. CDR1 is GTSNPN, CDR2 SVGIG, per germline (reference sequence). Trimming took 2 bases from V and 2 from J, leaving 13 bases between them. The CDR3 spans 14 residues. The CDR3 nucleotides read TGTGCCTGGAGTCCGATTTCAATGACCTACGAGCAGTACTTC. Protein: CAWSPISMTYEQYF.

V gene TRBV20-1 combines with J gene TRBJ1-2; 8 bases match TRBD1. Germline CDR1 is DFQATT and CDR2 is SNEGSKA (reference sequence). The length of the CDR3 is 15 residues. J gave up 6 bases and V 5 bases, and 14 bases lay outside the gene matches. Here the CDR3 reads CSALTSGTGLDGYTF. The CDR3 DNA follows: TGCAGTGCTCTGACTAGCGGGACAGGCCTGGATGGCTACACCTTC.

This clonotype came up many times. The chain links TRBV5-1 to TRBJ1-2; 9 bases align to TRBD1. The J segment lost 0 bases and the V segment lost 4 bases, leaving 4 bases of the junction unmatched. The CDR3 covers 15 residues. Germline V gene lookup returns CDR1 SGHRS and CDR2 YFSETQ. CDR3 residues: CASSSGQGPNYGYTF. The CDR3 coding sequence is TGCGCCAGCAGCAGTGGACAGGGGCCTAACTATGGCTACACCTTC.

The chain is built from TRBV5-6 and TRBJ1-1, with 9 bases lining up with TRBD1. The V segment lost 4 bases and the J segment 5 bases; nucleotides outside the gene matches: 6. Germline CDR1 and CDR2: SGHDT and YYEEEE. CDR3 length: 14 amino acids. The CDR3 region has the DNA TGTGCCAGCAGCCGGGGACAGGGCACGACTGAAGCTTTCTTT. This translates into CASSRGQGTTEAFF.

As regards this clonotype: Mismatch with germline at one junction end may stem from a read error. The DNA of the CDR3 is TGTGCCGCCAGTGATTTGTCCGGGGGCTACACCTTC. This gives the protein CAASDLSGGYTF. This rearrangement joins TRBV24-1 to TRBJ1-2; D is unresolved. The V gene's germline CDR1 is KGHDR and CDR2 SFDVKD. The CDR3 runs to 12 residues.

This clonotype has at least ten counts. The chain is built from TRBV20-1 and TRBJ1-5; a weak D match, TRBD1 (5 bases). Trimming pared 6 bases from V and 0 bases from J, leaving 9 bases between. Germline-derived CDR1 and CDR2 are DFQATT and SNEGSKA (reference sequence). The CDR3 is 13 amino acids. The CDR3 spells CSATGHSNQPQHF. In DNA form, the CDR3 reads TGCAGTGCAACGGGGCATAGCAATCAGCCCCAGCATTTT.

The sample holds many counts of this clonotype. V and J are TRBV2 and TRBJ2-6; 8 nucleotides align to TRBD1. This CDR3 contains 17 residues. The V segment lost 4 bases and the J segment 0 bases; nucleotides outside the gene matches: 5. Germline values: CDR1 SNHLY, CDR2 FYNNEI. The CDR3 nucleotides are TGTGCCAGCAGTGGCGGACAGGGACTCTCTGGGGCCAACGTCCTGACTTTC. Translating it yields CASSGGQGLSGANVLTF.

This clonotype appeared many times. This clone may be a read error of a much larger clone one base away. This chain connects TRBV18 to TRBJ2-5; D not certain. This CDR3 region has 11 residues. The V gene's germline CDR1 is KGHSH and CDR2 LQKENI. The V gene lost 2 bases and the J gene lost 6 bases, with 4 bases spanning the gap. CDR3 nucleotide sequence: TGTGCCAGCTCACCAGAGCAGACCCAGTACTTC. It yields the protein CASSPEQTQYF.

To note about this clonotype: This clone may be a read error of a much larger clone one base away. The chain has TRBV6-2 or TRBV6-3 and TRBJ2-5; D is unclear. Germline lookup yields CDR1 MNHEY and CDR2 SVGEGT. The V gene lost 0 bases and the J gene lost 11 bases, with 16 bases spanning the gap. The CDR3 runs to 14 residues. The chain's CDR3 is CASSYSDRYNEQYF. The CDR3 bases are TGTGCCAGCAGTTACTCAGACCGATACAATGAGCAGTACTTC.

A few counts support this clonotype. A read error may be the cause here, since a much bigger clone is one base away. The V and J genes are TRBV3-1 and TRBJ1-2, with D hard to call. Per germline, CDR1 LGHDT and CDR2 YNNKEL (reference sequence). This CDR3 spans 13 amino acids. Trimming pared 11 bases from V and 2 bases from J, leaving 15 bases between. The chain's CDR3 is CAGRSSNNYGYTF. CDR3 DNA sequence: TGTGCCGGCCGATCCAGTAACAACTATGGCTACACCTTC.

In the case of this clonotype: A much larger clonotype is one base distant, so this may be a read error. The chain is built from TRBV10-2 and TRBJ2-1, with 8 bases identical to TRBD2. V trimming: 6 bases; J trimming: 4 bases; junction bases outside the gene matches: 8. The CDR3 contains 15 residues. CDR1 and CDR2 from the germline V gene are WSHSY and SAAADI. CDR3 region: CASSMRAGAYNEQFF. As DNA, the CDR3 is TGCGCCAGCAGCATGCGAGCGGGGGCTTACAATGAGCAGTTCTTC.